A single sample is the source of the 12 T cell receptor beta chains below, sequenced in a study of T cells in Graves' hyperthyroidism and ophthalmopathy. Amplification yielded TCR beta CDR3 regions, with RNA transcripts as the source. During a first-round RT-PCR of the TCR CDR3, the HTBI primer set was used. From the multiplex PCR reads, TCRdb called clonotypes with MiXCR, one entry per CDR3 protein. The sample carries around 190,000 distinct CDR3 sequences, around 17% recorded once. What was sequenced was blood. The receptor set was obtained from a woman aged 50 to 60 with Graves' hyperthyroidism.

This CDR3 reads CASSHDTGTSGLQTQYF. The CDR3, as DNA: TGTGCCAGCAGCCACGATACCGGGACTAGCGGTTTACAGACCCAGTACTTC. The chain combines TRBV3-1 with TRBJ2-5, with TRBD2 matching over 11 bases. In germline, CDR1 is LGHDT, CDR2 YNNKEL (reference sequence). V lost 3 bases and J lost 6; bases outside the gene matches: 12. This CDR3 region has 17 residues.

V is TRBV27 and J is TRBJ2-7; 8 bases fit TRBD2. After removal of 7 bases from V and 1 base from J, the junction contained 6 bases not matched to a gene. The germline V gene encodes CDR1 MNHEY and CDR2 SMNVEV (reference sequence). The CDR3 loop spans 14 amino acids. CDR3 DNA sequence: TGTGCCAGCAACCGGGGGGGAGCTTCCTACGAGCAGTACTTC. As protein: CASNRGGASYEQYF.

This clonotype was observed a handful of times. This chain uses TRBV6-2 or TRBV6-3 with TRBJ1-1; D is undetermined. V lost 4 bases and J 3 bases, leaving 6 bases between the germline ends. The length of the CDR3 is 12 residues. Germline CDR1 MNHEY, CDR2 SVGEGT. CDR3 sequence reads: CASSLWDTEAFF. The CDR3 coding sequence is TGTGCCAGCAGTTTGTGGGACACTGAAGCTTTCTTT.

Turning to this clonotype: This may come from a read error, since a much larger clone is one base off. The CDR3 bases are TGTGCCAGCAGCCCTCTGGGAGCAACTAATGAAAAACTGTTTTTT. The encoded protein is CASSPLGATNEKLFF. The V gene is TRBV7-8, the J gene TRBJ1-4; D is undetermined. There are 15 residues in the CDR3. V was trimmed by 5 bases and J by 0 bases, leaving 10 bases between them. Germline assignment: CDR1 SGHVS and CDR2 FQNEAQ.

The gene calls are TRBV19 and TRBJ1-1, with TRBD1 matching over 11 bases. With 10 bases clipped from V and 3 bases from J, the junction kept 4 bases outside the gene matches. The CDR3 totals 13 residues. The germline gives CDR1 LNHDA, CDR2 SQIVND (reference sequence). CDR3 nucleotides: TGTGCCATTGGGACAGGGGGGGACACTGAAGCTTTCTTT. Its protein is CAIGTGGDTEAFF. The full variable domain, completed using reference TRBV19 and TRBJ1-1, is DGGITQSPKYLFRKEGQNVTLSCEQNLNHDAMYWYRQDPGQGLRLIYYSQIVNDFQKGDIAEGYSVSREKKESFPLTVTSAQKNPTAFYLCAIGTGGDTEAFFGQGTRLTVV.

This clonotype was observed at least ten times. This sequence joins TRBV7-9 and TRBJ2-7; no clear D gene. CDR3 length: 13 residues. CDR1 is SEHNR and CDR2 is FQNEAQ in the germline V gene (reference sequence). The V end lost 5 bases, the J end lost 6 bases, and 14 bases lay between the germline ends. CDR3 sequence reads: CASSLPGSREQYF. The CDR3 DNA reads as TGTGCCAGCAGCCTGCCGGGTAGCCGCGAGCAGTACTTC. Together with reference TRBV7-9 and TRBJ2-7, the CDR3 gives the full variable domain: DTGVSQNPRHKITKRGQNVTFRCDPISEHNRLYWYRQTLGQGPEFLTYFQNEAQLEKSRLLSDRFSAERPKGSFSTLEIQRTEQGDSAMYLCASSLPGSREQYFGPGTRLTVT.

This clonotype was seen once. This could be a read error, since a much larger clone is one nucleotide away. The chain couples TRBV20-1 to TRBJ2-7; 7 positions match TRBD1. The CDR3 is made up of 12 amino acids. Germline CDR1 reads DFQATT; CDR2 reads SNEGSKA (reference sequence). CDR3 DNA sequence: TGCAGTACTAGTTCCGACAGGGACGAGCAGTACTTC. Translated, it gives CSTSSDRDEQYF.

This clonotype was observed a few times. The chain employs TRBV12-3 or TRBV12-4 and TRBJ2-7; 11 nucleotides agree with TRBD2. V lost 1 base, J lost 3 bases, and 5 bases stayed unmatched. This CDR3 has 16 residues. This chain's CDR3 is CASSLGTSGWDYEQYF. The CDR3 region has the DNA TGTGCCAGCAGTTTAGGGACTAGCGGGTGGGACTACGAGCAGTACTTC.

The sample holds many counts of this clonotype. This sequence joins TRBV20-1 and TRBJ2-3; either TRBD1 or TRBD2 may supply D (5 bases each). Germline V gene data show CDR1 as DFQATT and CDR2 as SNEGSKA (reference sequence). Trimming pared 1 base from V and 4 bases from J, leaving 12 bases between. The CDR3 is made up of 14 amino acids. The CDR3 DNA is TGCAGTGCTAGAGGGGGGTACGTCTCAGATACGCAGTATTTT. This gives the protein CSARGGYVSDTQYF.

This clonotype was found many times. Germline and junction disagree at one end, which may indicate a read error. The gene calls are TRBV29-1 and TRBJ1-1; 8 nucleotides line up with TRBD1. Per the germline V gene, CDR1 is SQVTM and CDR2 is ANQGSEA. This CDR3 has 19 residues. The CDR3 DNA reads TGCAGCGTCGAAGGACAGGGTTGGAGTATGGTGGGGGACTTCACTGAAGCTTTCTTT. As protein: CSVEGQGWSMVGDFTEAFF.

CDR3 DNA: TGTGCTCAAAGGTCGGGGTACGAGCAGTACTTC. This encodes CAQRSGYEQYF. The chain couples TRBV30 to TRBJ2-7; possibly TRBD2 for D (5 bases). This CDR3 has 11 amino acids. Germline lookup yields CDR1 GTSNPN and CDR2 SVGIG (reference sequence).

The rearrangement links TRBV19 to TRBJ2-3, with D perhaps given as TRBD1 or TRBD2 (6 bases each). Trimming left V 10 bases short and J 4 bases short, with 18 bases between. The V gene's germline CDR1 is LNHDA and CDR2 SQIVND (reference sequence). The CDR3 is 14 residues long. The CDR3 DNA follows: TGTGCCACCGGAGGGCTACAGGGCCCAGATACGCAGTATTTT. As protein: CATGGLQGPDTQYF. Full variable domain (rest looked up from reference TRBV19 and TRBJ2-3): DGGITQSPKYLFRKEGQNVTLSCEQNLNHDAMYWYRQDPGQGLRLIYYSQIVNDFQKGDIAEGYSVSREKKESFPLTVTSAQKNPTAFYLCATGGLQGPDTQYFGPGTRLTVL.